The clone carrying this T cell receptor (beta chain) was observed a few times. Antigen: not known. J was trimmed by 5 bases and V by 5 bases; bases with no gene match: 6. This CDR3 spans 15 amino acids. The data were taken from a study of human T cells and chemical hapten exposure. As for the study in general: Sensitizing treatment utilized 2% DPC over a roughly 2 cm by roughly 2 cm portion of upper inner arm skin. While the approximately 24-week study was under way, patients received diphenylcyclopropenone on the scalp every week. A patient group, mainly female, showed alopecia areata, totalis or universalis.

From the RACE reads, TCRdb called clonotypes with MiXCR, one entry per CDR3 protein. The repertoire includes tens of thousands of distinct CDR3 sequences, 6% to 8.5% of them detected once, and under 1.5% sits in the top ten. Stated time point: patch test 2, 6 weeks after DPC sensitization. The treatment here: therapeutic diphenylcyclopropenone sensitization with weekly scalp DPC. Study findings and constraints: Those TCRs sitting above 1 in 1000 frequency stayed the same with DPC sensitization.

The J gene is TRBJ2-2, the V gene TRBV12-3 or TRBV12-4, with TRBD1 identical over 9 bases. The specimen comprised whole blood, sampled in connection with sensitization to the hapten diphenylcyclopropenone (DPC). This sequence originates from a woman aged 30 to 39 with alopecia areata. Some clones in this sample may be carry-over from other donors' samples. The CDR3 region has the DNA TGTGCCAGCAGTGAGACAGGGGGAAGAACCGGGGAGCTGTTTTTT. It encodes CASSETGGRTGELFF.